This T cell receptor beta chain was captured by sequencing in a study of T cell responses to AZD1222 COVID-19 vaccine. This clone is a singleton in its sample. Its antigen is as yet unknown. With 1 base removed from V and 1 base from J, the gap between germline ends came to 8 bases. The CDR3 totals 14 residues. CDR1 and CDR2 (germline): MNHEY, SMNVEV (reference sequence). General observations from the study: Spike-specific TCR repertoires showed rising breadth and depth after two AZD1222 doses. The number of AZD1222 recipients seropositive at baseline was only six. Spike-wide coverage was observed for vaccine-associated CD4 TCRs, with dominant responses at 160-218 and 743-854.

Method: immunoSEQ multiplex PCR; TCRdb's copy keeps in-frame clones and lacks some. This table has over 150,000 clones, about 86% appearing once. The sample here was peripheral blood, taken on day 0 of MenACWY control vaccination. The receptor's source is an adult in good health. The chain links TRBV27 to TRBJ2-7; TRBD1 might be the D (6 bases). CDR3 DNA: TGTGCCAGCAGTTTATTAGGACAGTCCTACGAGCAGTACTTC. Translation: CASSLLGQSYEQYF.